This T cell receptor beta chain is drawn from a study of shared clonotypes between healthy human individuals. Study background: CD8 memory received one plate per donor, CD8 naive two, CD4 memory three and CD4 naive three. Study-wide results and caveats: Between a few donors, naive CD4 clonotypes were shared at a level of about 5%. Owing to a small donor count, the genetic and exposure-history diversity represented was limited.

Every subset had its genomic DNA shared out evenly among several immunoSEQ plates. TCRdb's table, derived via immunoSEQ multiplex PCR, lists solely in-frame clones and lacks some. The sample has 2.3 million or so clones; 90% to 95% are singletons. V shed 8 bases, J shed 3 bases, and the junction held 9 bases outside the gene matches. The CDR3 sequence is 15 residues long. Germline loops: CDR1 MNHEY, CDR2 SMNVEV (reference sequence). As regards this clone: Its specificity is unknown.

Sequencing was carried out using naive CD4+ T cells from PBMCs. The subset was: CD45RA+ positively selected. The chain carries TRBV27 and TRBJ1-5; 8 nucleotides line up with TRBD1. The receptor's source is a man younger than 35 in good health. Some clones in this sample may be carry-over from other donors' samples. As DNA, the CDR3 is TGTGCCAGCCGCCTGACAGGGGACGACAATCAGCCCCAGCATTTT. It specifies CASRLTGDDNQPQHF.